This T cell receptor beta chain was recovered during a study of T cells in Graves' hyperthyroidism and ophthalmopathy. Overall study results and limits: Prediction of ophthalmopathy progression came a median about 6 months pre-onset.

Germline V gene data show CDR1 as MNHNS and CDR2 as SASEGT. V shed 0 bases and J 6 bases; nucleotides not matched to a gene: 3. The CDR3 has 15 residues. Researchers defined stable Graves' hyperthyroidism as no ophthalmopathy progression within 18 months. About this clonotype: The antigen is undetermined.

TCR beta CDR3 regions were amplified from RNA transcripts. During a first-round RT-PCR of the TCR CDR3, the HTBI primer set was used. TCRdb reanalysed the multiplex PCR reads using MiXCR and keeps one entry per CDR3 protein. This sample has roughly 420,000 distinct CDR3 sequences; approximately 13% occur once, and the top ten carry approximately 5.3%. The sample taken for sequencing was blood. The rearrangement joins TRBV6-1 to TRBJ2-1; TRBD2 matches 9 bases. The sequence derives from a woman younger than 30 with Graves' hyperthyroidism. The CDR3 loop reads CASSEAGTSFNEQFF. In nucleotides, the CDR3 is TGTGCCAGCAGTGAAGCGGGGACTAGCTTCAATGAGCAGTTCTTC.